This section outlines one TCR beta chain sequence together with its context. The data originate from a study of blood T cell repertoires in COVID-19. Study-level background: Acute and convalescent COVID-19 specimens originated in the United States, Italy and Spain.

Donors were grouped by their self-reported clinical history. The study counted Cohort 3 donors as recovered given two negative PCRs, clearance, or symptom resolution. The repertoire was sequenced with immunoSEQ multiplex PCR; TCRdb's copy has only in-frame clones and lacks some. Of roughly 250,000 clones listed, around nine tenths were seen once; the top ten hold over 1.5%. The CDR3 is 14 amino acids. With 4 bases removed from V and 1 base from J, the gap between germline ends came to 11 bases. The rearrangement links TRBV23-1 to TRBJ2-7; a weak D match, TRBD2 (6 bases). Being an ORF, TRBV23-1 has a function that is uncertain. The sequence was collected from a woman aged 18 to 35 who had recovered from COVID-19. Sequenced sample: PBMCs or T cells enriched from blood (not recorded which). The CDR3 region is CASSRGRESYEQYF. CDR3 nucleotides: TGCGCCAGCAGTCGGGGCCGGGAGTCCTACGAGCAGTACTTC.